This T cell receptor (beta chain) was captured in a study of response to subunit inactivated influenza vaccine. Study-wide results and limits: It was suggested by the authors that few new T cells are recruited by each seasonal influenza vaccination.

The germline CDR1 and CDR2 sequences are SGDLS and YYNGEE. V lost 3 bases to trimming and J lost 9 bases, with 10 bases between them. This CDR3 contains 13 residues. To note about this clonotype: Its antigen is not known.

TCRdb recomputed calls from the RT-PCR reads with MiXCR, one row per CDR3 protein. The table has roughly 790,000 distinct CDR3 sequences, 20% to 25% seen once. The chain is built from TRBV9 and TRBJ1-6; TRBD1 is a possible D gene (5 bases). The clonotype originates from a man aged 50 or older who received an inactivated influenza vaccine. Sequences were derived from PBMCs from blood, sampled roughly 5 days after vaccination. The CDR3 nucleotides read TGTGCCAGCAGCGCTGCAGGGACTTCACCCCTCCACTTT. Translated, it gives CASSAAGTSPLHF.